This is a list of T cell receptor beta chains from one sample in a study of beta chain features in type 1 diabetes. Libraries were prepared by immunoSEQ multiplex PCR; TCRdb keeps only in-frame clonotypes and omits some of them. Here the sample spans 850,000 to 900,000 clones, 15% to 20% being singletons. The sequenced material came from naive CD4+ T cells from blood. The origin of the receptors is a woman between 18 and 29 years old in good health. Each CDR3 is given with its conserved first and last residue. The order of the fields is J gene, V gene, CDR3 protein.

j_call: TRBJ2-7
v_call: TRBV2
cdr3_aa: CASSPGLGLYEQYF

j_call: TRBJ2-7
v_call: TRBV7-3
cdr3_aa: CASSLLLGTNTNEQYF

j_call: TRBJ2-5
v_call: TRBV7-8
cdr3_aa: CASSLGLGRETQYF

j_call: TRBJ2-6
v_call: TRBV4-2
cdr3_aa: CASSQEALAGSSGANVLTF

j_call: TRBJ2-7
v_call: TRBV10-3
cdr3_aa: CATATASYEQYF

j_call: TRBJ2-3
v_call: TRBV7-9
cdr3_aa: CASSPIEGLAGAGDTQYF

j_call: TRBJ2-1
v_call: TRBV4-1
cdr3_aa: CASSLDNRQDNEQFF

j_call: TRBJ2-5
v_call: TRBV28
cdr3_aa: CASSLPARETQYF

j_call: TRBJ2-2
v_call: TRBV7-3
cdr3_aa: CASTHGLAGGELFF

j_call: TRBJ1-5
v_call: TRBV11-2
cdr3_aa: CASSGGGRVLSNQPQHF

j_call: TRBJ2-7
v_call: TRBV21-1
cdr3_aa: CASRGTSGRADHEQYF

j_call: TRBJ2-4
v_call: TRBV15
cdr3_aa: CATSGLAKNIQYF

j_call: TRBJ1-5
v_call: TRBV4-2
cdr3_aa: CASSLTGQGGNNNQPQHF

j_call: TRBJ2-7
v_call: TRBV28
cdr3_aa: CASSYSGTGRYEQYF

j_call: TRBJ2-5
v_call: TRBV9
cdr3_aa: CASSLGTSGRSAETQYF

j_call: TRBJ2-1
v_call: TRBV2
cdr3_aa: CASSGGLVNEQFF

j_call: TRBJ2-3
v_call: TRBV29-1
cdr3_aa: CSVALVADTQYF

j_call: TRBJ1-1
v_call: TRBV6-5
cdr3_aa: CASTSAPGGTEAFF

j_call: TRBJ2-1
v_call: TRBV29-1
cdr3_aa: CSVAGLAAEQFF

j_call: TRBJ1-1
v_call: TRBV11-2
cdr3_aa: CASSFSQGTEAFF

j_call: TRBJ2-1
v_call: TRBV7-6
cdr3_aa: CASSSGPRMDEQFF

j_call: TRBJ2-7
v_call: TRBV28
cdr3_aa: CASIRSGTKANYEQYF

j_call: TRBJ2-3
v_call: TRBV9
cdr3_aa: CASSVGETSGRGGIYDTQYF

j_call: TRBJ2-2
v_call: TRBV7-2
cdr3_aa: CASSGGPGLAGTGELFF

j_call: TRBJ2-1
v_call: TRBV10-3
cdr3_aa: CAISEGQGQSHEQFF

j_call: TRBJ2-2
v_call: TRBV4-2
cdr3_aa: CASSQLETSVPGELFF

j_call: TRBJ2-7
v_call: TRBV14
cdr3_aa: CASSLLASNYEQYF

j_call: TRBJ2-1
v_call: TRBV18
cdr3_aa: CASSLAILGQAINEQFF

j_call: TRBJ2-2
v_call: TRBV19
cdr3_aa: CASSLSGGELFF

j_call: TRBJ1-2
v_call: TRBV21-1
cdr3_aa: CASSTRVLGRYGYTF

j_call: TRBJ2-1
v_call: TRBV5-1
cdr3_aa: CASSLGYGYNEQFF

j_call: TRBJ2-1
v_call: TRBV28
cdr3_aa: CASSSGTSGTYNEQFF

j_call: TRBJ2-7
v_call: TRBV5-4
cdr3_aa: CASSFASEQYF

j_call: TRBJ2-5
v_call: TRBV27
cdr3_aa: CASSLSGTWKETQYF

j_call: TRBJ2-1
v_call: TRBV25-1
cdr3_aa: CASSLMGSGTYNEQFF

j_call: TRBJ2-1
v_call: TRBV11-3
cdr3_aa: CASSQSGGRITYNEQFF

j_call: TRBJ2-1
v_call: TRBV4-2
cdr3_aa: CASSPEGGPNEQFF

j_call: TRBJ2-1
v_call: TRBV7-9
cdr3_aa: CASSSGSYNEQFF

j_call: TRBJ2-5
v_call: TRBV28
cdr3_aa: CASSSQRLAGSQETQYF

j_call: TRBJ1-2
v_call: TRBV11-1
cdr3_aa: CASSQTDNYGYTF

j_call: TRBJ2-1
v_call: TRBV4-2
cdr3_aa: CASSSKGQGAASGTYNEQFF

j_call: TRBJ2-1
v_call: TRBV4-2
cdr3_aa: CASSPDSSYNEQFF

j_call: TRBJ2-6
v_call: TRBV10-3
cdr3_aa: CAISDVSGANVLTF

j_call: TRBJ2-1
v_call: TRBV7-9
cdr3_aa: CASSPRPVESSYNEQFF

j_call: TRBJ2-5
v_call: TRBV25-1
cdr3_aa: CASTGDRVQETQYF

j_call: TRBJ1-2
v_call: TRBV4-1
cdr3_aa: CASSQERGRGDYGYTF

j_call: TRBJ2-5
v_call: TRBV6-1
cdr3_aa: CAISEMGGKTYQETQYF

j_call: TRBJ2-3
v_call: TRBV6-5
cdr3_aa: CASTSPSTDTQYF

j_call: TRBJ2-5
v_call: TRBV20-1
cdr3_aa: CSGRIQETQYF

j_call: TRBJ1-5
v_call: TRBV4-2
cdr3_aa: CASSQGGEGQPQHF

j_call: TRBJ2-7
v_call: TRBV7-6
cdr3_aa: CASSLKQYGEQYF

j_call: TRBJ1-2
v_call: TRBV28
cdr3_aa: CASSLDGHNYGYTF

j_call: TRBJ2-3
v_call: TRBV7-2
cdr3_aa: CASSRRSGSGTSTDTQYF

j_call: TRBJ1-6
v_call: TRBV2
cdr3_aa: CASSRFSPLHF

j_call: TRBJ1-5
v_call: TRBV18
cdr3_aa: CASSKNDRAANQPQHF